The clone carrying this TCR beta chain was detected only once. The V end lost 6 bases, the J end lost 4 bases, and 15 bases lay between the germline ends. This CDR3 has 14 amino acids. Per germline, CDR1 KGHSY and CDR2 FQNENV. The record originates from a study of blood T cell repertoires in COVID-19. Libraries were prepared by immunoSEQ multiplex PCR; TCRdb keeps only in-frame clonotypes and omits some of them. The table shows about 140,000 clones, with about 80% occurring only once. The chain combines TRBV16 with TRBJ1-1; possibly TRBD1 for D (5 bases). This TCR derives from a woman aged 60-70 years with acute or convalescent COVID-19. What was sequenced was peripheral blood. CDR3 protein: CASRQTGGFTEAFF. CDR3 DNA: TGTGCCAGCAGACAAACGGGGGGTTTCACTGAAGCTTTCTTT.